This T cell receptor (beta chain) was recovered during a study of cytomegalovirus exposure and HLA in healthy donors. General study findings and limits: There were a few CMV-associated chains whose specificity for CMV antigens was confirmed in vitro.

Data came from immunoSEQ multiplex PCR; TCRdb stores just in-frame clones and leaves some out. The table has some 170,000 clones, over 80% seen once. The donors were members of the 120-subject validation cohort (separate from the approximately 670-subject first cohort). The V gene's germline CDR1 is SGDLS and CDR2 YYNGEE. V shed 4 bases, J shed 3 bases, and the junction held 6 bases outside the gene matches. This CDR3 has 14 amino acids. On this clone: Its antigen is undetermined.

Input material: PBMCs. This clonotype was sampled from a man aged 25-45 years in good health and CMV-seropositive. The J gene is TRBJ2-7, the V gene TRBV9; 8 bases agree with TRBD1. The CDR3, as DNA: TGTGCCAGCAGCAAAGGACAGGGCAACTACGAGCAGTACTTC. This encodes CASSKGQGNYEQYF.